These 13 T cell receptor beta chains share one sample of origin, sequenced in a study of OX40 agonist ivuxolimab in advanced cancers. Generated by immunoSEQ multiplex PCR, the TCRdb table keeps only in-frame clones and is missing some. Among around 100,000 clones listed, around 87% were seen once. Sequences were derived from CD4+ or CD8+ T cells sorted from blood, sampled in a trial of the OX40 agonist ivuxolimab. These receptors came from an adult with an advanced solid tumor such as melanoma, head and neck, liver or kidney cancer.

This clone has only a few counts. The genes are TRBV19 and TRBJ1-2; D perhaps matches TRBD1 (5 bases). The CDR3 sequence is 14 residues long. Per germline, CDR1 LNHDA and CDR2 SQIVND (reference sequence). Deletions cut 5 bases from V and 4 bases from J, with 14 bases between. CDR3 loop: CASSARDGSYGYTF. The CDR3, as DNA: TGTGCCAGTAGTGCCCGGGACGGAAGCTATGGCTACACCTTC.

The chain carries TRBV10-3 and TRBJ2-7; D call uncertain. V dropped 1 base and J dropped 6 bases, with 7 bases sitting between them. CDR1 is ENHRY and CDR2 is SYGVKD in the germline V gene. The CDR3 contains 12 residues. CDR3 nucleotide sequence: TGTGCCATCAGTGAGTTACGGGTCGAGCAGTACTTC. Its translation: CAISELRVEQYF.

The gene calls are TRBV27 and TRBJ1-6; D is unclear. V was pared by 2 bases and J by 1 base, with 6 bases between. CDR3 length equals 15 residues. From germline, CDR1 is MNHEY and CDR2 SMNVEV (reference sequence). The CDR3 bases are TGTGCCAGCAGTTTAGAGGGTTCCTATAATTCACCCCTCCACTTT. Translating it yields CASSLEGSYNSPLHF.

J is TRBJ2-5 and V is TRBV29-1; D is unresolved. Germline V gene sequence: CDR1 SQVTM, CDR2 ANQGSEA. The CDR3 is 12 amino acids. Trimming stripped 2 bases from V and 5 bases from J, with 9 bases between. The CDR3 nucleotides read TGCAGCGTTGAAAGGGTGCGGGAGACCCAGTACTTC. Its protein product is CSVERVRETQYF.

The chain carries TRBV9 and TRBJ1-2, with D perhaps matching TRBD1 (5 bases). The CDR3 extends over 17 amino acids. The V gene's germline CDR1 is SGDLS and CDR2 YYNGEE. V lost 4 bases, J lost 0 bases, and 19 bases lay in between. CDR3 nucleotides: TGTGCCAGCAGCTTCCGGGATCGGGGCGGATCTAACTATGGCTACACCTTC. This encodes CASSFRDRGGSNYGYTF. The variable domain in full, completed from reference TRBV9 and TRBJ1-2, reads DSGVTQTPKHLITATGQRVTLRCSPRSGDLSVYWYQQSLDQGLQFLIQYYNGEERAKGNILERFSAQQFPDLHSELNLSSLELGDSALYFCASSFRDRGGSNYGYTFGSGTRLTVV.

The V call is TRBV30, the J call TRBJ1-3; maybe TRBD1 (5 bases). CDR1 and CDR2 from the germline V gene are GTSNPN and SVGIG (reference sequence). CDR3 length: 15 residues. Trimming pared 2 bases from V and 4 bases from J, leaving 15 bases between. The CDR3 nucleotides are TGTGCCTGGAGTCATATCAGGGTAGAAGGAAACACCATATATTTT. Translation gives CAWSHIRVEGNTIYF.

V and J are TRBV6-1 and TRBJ2-3; D may correspond to TRBD1 or TRBD2 (5 bases each). Germline CDR1 MNHNS, CDR2 SASEGT. This CDR3 has 17 amino acids. The germline V and J ends were trimmed by 1 base and 2 bases, with 16 bases remaining between them. The CDR3 protein is CASSEVWVGTLTDTQYF. CDR3 DNA: TGTGCCAGCAGTGAAGTTTGGGTCGGGACCCTCACAGATACGCAGTATTTT.

This chain joins TRBV7-3 and TRBJ1-6; 7 bases line up with TRBD1. CDR1 and CDR2 from the germline V gene are SGHTA and FQGTGA. The CDR3 length is 14 residues. J lost 5 bases, V lost 5 bases, and 3 bases had no gene match. The DNA of the CDR3 is TGTGCCAGCAGCCCGACAGGGAATAATTCACCCCTCCACTTT. Protein product: CASSPTGNNSPLHF.

Only one count was recorded for this clone. The chain has TRBV28 and TRBJ2-1; 7 nucleotides agree with TRBD2. This CDR3 spans 16 amino acids. Germline V gene lookup returns CDR1 MDHEN and CDR2 SYDVKM. The J segment lost 10 bases and the V segment lost 6 bases, leaving 18 bases of the junction unmatched. Written as DNA, the CDR3 is TGTGCCAGCAGCCTTGGGCTAGTCAAAGCGGGGCGGGAGCAGTTCTTC. This encodes CASSLGLVKAGREQFF.

The chain has TRBV28 and TRBJ1-1; D is unclear. Germline V gene data show CDR1 as MDHEN and CDR2 as SYDVKM. This CDR3 contains 12 residues. V was cut by 3 bases and J by 4 bases, with 6 bases left in between. In nucleotides, the CDR3 is TGTGCCAGCAGTTTTTCGCTCACTGAAGCTTTCTTT. This sequence encodes CASSFSLTEAFF.

The V call is TRBV5-6, the J call TRBJ2-1; possible D gene TRBD2, 5 bases. CDR1 and CDR2 from the germline V gene are SGHDT and YYEEEE. Trimming took off 1 base at V and 0 bases at J, with 8 bases between the two ends. The CDR3 consists of 15 residues. CDR3 nucleotides: TGTGCCAGCAGCTTGTTCGGGAACTCCTACAATGAGCAGTTCTTC. This encodes CASSLFGNSYNEQFF. Drawing the rest from reference TRBV5-6 and TRBJ2-1, the complete variable domain is DAGVTQSPTHLIKTRGQQVTLRCSPKSGHDTVSWYQQALGQGPQFIFQYYEEEERQRGNFPDRFSGHQFPNYSSELNVNALLLGDSALYLCASSLFGNSYNEQFFGPGTRLTVL.

This clone was recorded a few times. This chain joins TRBV10-2 and TRBJ1-6; the D is unclear. In germline, CDR1 is WSHSY, CDR2 SAAADI. This CDR3 is 13 amino acids long. Trimming took 7 bases from V and 7 from J, leaving 11 bases between them. The CDR3 region has the DNA TGCGCCAGCACTGGCCAGGAGAATTCACCCCTCCACTTT. This encodes CASTGQENSPLHF.

J is TRBJ2-6 and V is TRBV6-1; 7 bases are shared with TRBD2. The CDR3 is 18 residues long. Germline-derived CDR1 and CDR2 are MNHNS and SASEGT. J was trimmed by 1 base and V by 0 bases; bases with no gene match: 6. The CDR3 DNA reads as TGTGCCAGCAGTGAAGCGGGAGGGCGGCCTTCTGGGGCCAACGTCCTGACTTTC. This sequence encodes CASSEAGGRPSGANVLTF.